These T cell receptor beta chains were read from a single sample in a study of CD8+CD57+ T cells in acquired aplastic anemia. TCRdb redid the calling of the reads with MiXCR, one entry per CDR3 protein. This sample has fewer than 300,000 distinct CDR3 sequences; approximately 80% occur once, and the top ten carry 40% to 55%. Input material: sorted CD4+, CD8+, or CD8+CD57+ T cells (not recorded which) from PBMCs. These receptors were taken from a human donor with aplastic anemia. Both conserved end residues are part of each CDR3. Each record gives: V gene, D gene, J gene, clone size, CDR3 DNA, CDR3 protein. A D gene is named only where the DNA matches it firmly. Expanded clones get a size class; other rows say once, few or many, or leave the size out.

v_call: TRBV7-9
d_call: -
j_call: TRBJ2-5
clone_size: -
cdr3_nt: TGTGCCACCAGCAGAACTTCAGACGAGGAGACCGATAACTTC
cdr3_aa: CATSRTSDEETDNF

v_call: TRBV7-8
d_call: -
j_call: TRBJ1-2
clone_size: -
cdr3_nt: TGTGCCAGCAGCTTAGCGGGGGGTGGCAATTATCGCTACACCTTC
cdr3_aa: CASSLAGGGNYRYTF

v_call: TRBV7-2
d_call: TRBD2
j_call: TRBJ2-1
clone_size: -
cdr3_nt: TGTGCCAGCAGCTTAATGACCAGCGGGAGAGGTACGGAGCAGTTCTTC
cdr3_aa: CASSLMTSGRGTEQFF

v_call: TRBV5-1
d_call: -
j_call: TRBJ2-1
clone_size: -
cdr3_nt: TGCGCCAGCAGCTCGGAATTCTACGGGAAACAGTTCTTC
cdr3_aa: CASSSEFYGKQFF

v_call: TRBV5-4
d_call: -
j_call: TRBJ2-5
clone_size: -
cdr3_nt: TGTGCCAGCAACTTTACTGGCGACCAAGAGACCCAGTACTTC
cdr3_aa: CASNFTGDQETQYF

v_call: TRBV10-3
d_call: -
j_call: TRBJ1-1
clone_size: -
cdr3_nt: TGTGCCATCACCAAAGATCTGACAGGGAACACTGAAGCTTTCTTT
cdr3_aa: CAITKDLTGNTEAFF

v_call: TRBV2
d_call: TRBD2
j_call: TRBJ2-1
clone_size: few
cdr3_nt: TGTGCCAGCAGGGGAGGGTGGGGAGATAAGCAGTTCTTC
cdr3_aa: CASRGGWGDKQFF

v_call: TRBV7-3
d_call: -
j_call: TRBJ2-5
clone_size: -
cdr3_nt: TGTGCCAGCAGCACAGTGGCCAGCGAAGAGTCCTTGTACTTC
cdr3_aa: CASSTVASEESLYF

v_call: TRBV7-6
d_call: TRBD2
j_call: TRBJ2-1
clone_size: -
cdr3_nt: TGTGCCAGCACCCTAGAAAGAGGCGGGGGGAGGGATAAGCAGTTCTTC
cdr3_aa: CASTLERGGGRDKQFF

v_call: TRBV7-8
d_call: -
j_call: TRBJ1-6
clone_size: -
cdr3_nt: TGTGCCAGCAGTTCAGAGAGGGGCAACGCACCCCTCCACTTT
cdr3_aa: CASSSERGNAPLHF

v_call: TRBV7-3
d_call: -
j_call: TRBJ1-2
clone_size: -
cdr3_nt: TGTGCCAGCAGCTCTCCCCACGTGGGACTAGCCGGGGGCTACACCTTC
cdr3_aa: CASSSPHVGLAGGYTF

v_call: TRBV9
d_call: -
j_call: TRBJ2-5
clone_size: few
cdr3_nt: TGTGCCAGCGGAGGAGCTGGGAAGACCCAGTACTTC
cdr3_aa: CASGGAGKTQYF

v_call: TRBV9
d_call: -
j_call: TRBJ2-5
clone_size: -
cdr3_nt: TGTGCCAGCAGCTTAGCCGACGGGAGAAAAGAGCCCCAGTACTTC
cdr3_aa: CASSLADGRKEPQYF

v_call: TRBV15
d_call: -
j_call: TRBJ2-5
clone_size: -
cdr3_nt: TGTGCCACCAGCAGAGATAGTCAGGAAGAGACCCAGTACTTC
cdr3_aa: CATSRDSQEETQYF

v_call: TRBV7-9
d_call: TRBD1
j_call: TRBJ2-3
clone_size: -
cdr3_nt: TGTGCCAGCAGCTTTCCCCAGGGGGCGAGGAAGCGAAAATTT
cdr3_aa: CASSFPQGARKRKF

v_call: TRBV7-8
d_call: -
j_call: TRBJ2-3
clone_size: -
cdr3_nt: TGTGCCAGCAGCTTAGCGGGAGGTCCCAGGGGGGCAGATACGCAGTATTTT
cdr3_aa: CASSLAGGPRGADTQYF

v_call: TRBV20-1
d_call: TRBD2
j_call: TRBJ2-5
clone_size: -
cdr3_nt: TGCAGTGCTAGGCGGGAGGGCCGGGAGACCCAGTACTTC
cdr3_aa: CSARREGRETQYF

v_call: TRBV7-3
d_call: -
j_call: TRBJ1-1
clone_size: -
cdr3_nt: TGTGCCAGCAGCTTAGTCCCAGGGGAGCTGAGTTTTGGAGCTTTCTTT
cdr3_aa: CASSLVPGELSFGAFF

v_call: TRBV29-1
d_call: -
j_call: TRBJ1-1
clone_size: few
cdr3_nt: TGCAGCGTTGAACAGGGAACCACTGAAGCTTTCTTT
cdr3_aa: CSVEQGTTEAFF

v_call: TRBV9
d_call: -
j_call: TRBJ1-2
clone_size: -
cdr3_nt: TGTGCCAGCAGCGCAGGGGAAGGCGCCTACGACCAGTGCTACACCTTC
cdr3_aa: CASSAGEGAYDQCYTF

v_call: TRBV20-1
d_call: -
j_call: TRBJ1-5
clone_size: few
cdr3_nt: TGCAGTGTCCCGGGACTTCTGGCAGATACGCAGCATTTT
cdr3_aa: CSVPGLLADTQHF

v_call: TRBV7-9
d_call: TRBD1
j_call: TRBJ1-5
clone_size: once
cdr3_nt: TGTGCCAGCAGCGTAGGGGGCGGCACCAATCAGCCCCAGCATTTT
cdr3_aa: CASSVGGGTNQPQHF

v_call: TRBV7-8
d_call: TRBD2
j_call: TRBJ2-7
clone_size: -
cdr3_nt: TGTGCCAGCAGGTTAAGCGGGGGCCCGCCCCACGAGCAGTACTTC
cdr3_aa: CASRLSGGPPHEQYF

v_call: TRBV5-6
d_call: -
j_call: TRBJ2-3
clone_size: -
cdr3_nt: TGCGCCAGCAGCTTGGATGGGCAGGGAGGCACAGATACGCAGTATTTT
cdr3_aa: CASSLDGQGGTDTQYF

v_call: TRBV5-4
d_call: -
j_call: TRBJ1-5
clone_size: -
cdr3_nt: TGTGCCAGCAGCACAGGGCCTAATCAGCCCCAGCATTTT
cdr3_aa: CASSTGPNQPQHF

v_call: TRBV7-2
d_call: -
j_call: TRBJ1-1
clone_size: -
cdr3_nt: TGTGCCAGCAGCTTAGCCGGGGGAGTATCAGGGAACACTGAAGCTTTCTTT
cdr3_aa: CASSLAGGVSGNTEAFF

v_call: TRBV20-1
d_call: TRBD1
j_call: TRBJ1-4
clone_size: -
cdr3_nt: TGCAGTGCTAGACCCACCGACAGGGACTATGAAAAACTGTTTTTT
cdr3_aa: CSARPTDRDYEKLFF

v_call: TRBV7-9
d_call: -
j_call: TRBJ2-3
clone_size: -
cdr3_nt: TGTGCCAGCAGGGACGTGGGGGATACGACGTATTATTTT
cdr3_aa: CASRDVGDTTYYF

v_call: TRBV7-3
d_call: -
j_call: TRBJ2-4
clone_size: -
cdr3_nt: TGTGCCAGCGGCTCAGCGACAGACATTCACTACTTC
cdr3_aa: CASGSATDIHYF

v_call: TRBV7-6
d_call: -
j_call: TRBJ1-6
clone_size: -
cdr3_nt: TGTGCCAGCAGCTCAGCCCCCCTAGCGGCTAATTCCCACCTCCACTTT
cdr3_aa: CASSSAPLAANSHLHF

v_call: TRBV9
d_call: -
j_call: TRBJ2-3
clone_size: -
cdr3_nt: TGTGCCAGCAGCGTAGGGTCAGCAGCGAAGCATTATTTT
cdr3_aa: CASSVGSAAKHYF